Included here is one T cell receptor beta chain sequence, with context. The antigen is not known. The data stem from a study of radiotherapy plus CTLA-4 blockade in lung cancer. This CDR3 has 17 amino acids. CDR1 is SGHVS, CDR2 FNYEAQ, per germline. V lost 5 bases, J lost 5 bases, and 22 bases lay in between. General study results and limits: The study found tumor-derived TCR clones expanded in blood after radiotherapy plus ipilimumab. Interferon-beta, together with early blood T cell clone dynamics, reportedly best predicted response.

Method: immunoSEQ multiplex PCR; TCRdb's copy keeps in-frame clones and lacks some. This table has approximately 32,000 clones, 70% appearing once. This specimen consisted of peripheral blood, obtained from a patient treated with radiotherapy plus ipilimumab. The chain recombines TRBV7-6 with TRBJ2-1; the D gene is possibly TRBD2 (7 bases). This receptor was obtained from a human donor with non-small cell lung cancer who had stable disease on radiotherapy plus ipilimumab. CDR3 amino acids: CASSPPGAGHDHNEQFF. CDR3 DNA sequence: TGTGCCAGCAGCCCCCCAGGAGCGGGACACGATCACAATGAGCAGTTCTTC.